These T cell receptor beta chains were read from a single sample in a study of blood T cell repertoires in COVID-19. Profiling relied on immunoSEQ multiplex PCR, and the TCRdb table lists in-frame clones only, not all of them. The sample has about 140,000 clones, around 81% seen once; the top ten hold 8.4%. Source material: peripheral blood. These receptors were collected from a woman in her sixties or seventies with active or convalescent COVID-19. The CDR3 runs from the conserved cysteine through the conserved F or W. The D gene is left open where the match is weak. Expanded clones are given a class, and other clones once, few, many or no size at all.

J gene: TRBJ2-3
V gene: TRBV6-6
D gene: -
clone size: -
CDR3 DNA: TGTGCCAGCAGATTAGGGGTTAGCACAGATACGCAGTATTTT
CDR3 protein: CASRLGVSTDTQYF

J gene: TRBJ1-4
V gene: TRBV19
D gene: TRBD1
clone size: -
CDR3 DNA: TGTGCCAGTAGCCCCGGGACAGGGGGTACAACTAATGAAAAACTGTTTTTT
CDR3 protein: CASSPGTGGTTNEKLFF

J gene: TRBJ2-5
V gene: TRBV7-9
D gene: -
clone size: -
CDR3 DNA: TGTGCCAGCAGCAGGGGAGCACAAGAGACCCAGTACTTC
CDR3 protein: CASSRGAQETQYF

J gene: TRBJ1-4
V gene: TRBV9
D gene: -
clone size: -
CDR3 DNA: TGTGCCAGCAGCGTTCGGGGGTATGGAGAAAAACTGTTTTTT
CDR3 protein: CASSVRGYGEKLFF

J gene: TRBJ1-2
V gene: TRBV28
D gene: -
clone size: -
CDR3 DNA: TGTGCCAGCAGCCCCCGGGACACCAGTCAGGGCTACACCTTC
CDR3 protein: CASSPRDTSQGYTF

J gene: TRBJ2-5
V gene: TRBV27
D gene: -
clone size: -
CDR3 DNA: TGTGCCAGCAGTTTCATCCAGGGGAGGGGCGAGACCCAGTACTTC
CDR3 protein: CASSFIQGRGETQYF

J gene: TRBJ2-1
V gene: TRBV5-4
D gene: TRBD2
clone size: -
CDR3 DNA: TGTGCCAGCAGCTTAGTAACTAGCGGCGGCAATGAGCAGTTCTTC
CDR3 protein: CASSLVTSGGNEQFF

J gene: TRBJ1-1
V gene: TRBV30
D gene: -
clone size: -
CDR3 DNA: TGTGCCTGGACCCCATTTGGGGCCGGCACTGAAGCTTTCTTT
CDR3 protein: CAWTPFGAGTEAFF

J gene: TRBJ2-5
V gene: TRBV7-2
D gene: TRBD2
clone size: -
CDR3 DNA: TGTGCCAGCAGCCCCTCTAGCCGGGGGGGGGAGACCCAGTACTTC
CDR3 protein: CASSPSSRGGETQYF

J gene: TRBJ2-2
V gene: TRBV5-1
D gene: -
clone size: -
CDR3 DNA: TGCGCCAGCAGCTTTACAAACGCGAACACCGGGGAGCTGTTTTTT
CDR3 protein: CASSFTNANTGELFF

J gene: TRBJ2-7
V gene: TRBV7-6
D gene: -
clone size: -
CDR3 DNA: TGTGCCAGCAGTCCAAGGGAACTAGGAGTAAACGAGCAGTACTTC
CDR3 protein: CASSPRELGVNEQYF

J gene: TRBJ2-1
V gene: TRBV5-1
D gene: TRBD2
clone size: -
CDR3 DNA: TGCGCCAGCAGCCCGGGCGAAAGCGGGGGGACATACAATGAGCAGTTCTTC
CDR3 protein: CASSPGESGGTYNEQFF

J gene: TRBJ1-6
V gene: TRBV10-3
D gene: TRBD1
clone size: -
CDR3 DNA: TGTGCCATCAGTAGTGTACAGGGGGCTTCACCCCTCCACTTT
CDR3 protein: CAISSVQGASPLHF

J gene: TRBJ1-6
V gene: TRBV5-1
D gene: TRBD1
clone size: -
CDR3 DNA: TGCGCCAGCAGCCTAAGTACAGGGGAATCACCCCTCCACTTT
CDR3 protein: CASSLSTGESPLHF

J gene: TRBJ1-1
V gene: TRBV5-4
D gene: -
clone size: few
CDR3 DNA: TGTGCCAGCAGCCGCCCCCCGTCGGGGGGTTTGAACACTGAAGCTTTCTTT
CDR3 protein: CASSRPPSGGLNTEAFF

J gene: TRBJ1-6
V gene: TRBV3-1/TRBV3-2
D gene: -
clone size: once
CDR3 DNA: TGTGCCAGCAGCCAAGGATGGCTGTATAATTCACCCCTCCACTTT
CDR3 protein: CASSQGWLYNSPLHF

J gene: TRBJ1-6
V gene: TRBV10-3
D gene: -
clone size: -
CDR3 DNA: TGTGCCATCAGTGAGCGGGGAGAAACGGCGGGTTCACCCCTCCACTTT
CDR3 protein: CAISERGETAGSPLHF

J gene: TRBJ1-5
V gene: TRBV15
D gene: -
clone size: -
CDR3 DNA: TGTGCCACCAGCAGAGATCTTCAGCCCCAGCATTTT
CDR3 protein: CATSRDLQPQHF

J gene: TRBJ1-1
V gene: TRBV7-3
D gene: TRBD1
clone size: -
CDR3 DNA: TGTGCCAGCAGCTGGACAGGGGCCGCCACTGAAGCTTTCTTT
CDR3 protein: CASSWTGAATEAFF

J gene: TRBJ1-1
V gene: TRBV30
D gene: -
clone size: -
CDR3 DNA: TGTGCCTGGAGTGCACGTAGGAACACTGAAGCTTTCTTT
CDR3 protein: CAWSARRNTEAFF

J gene: TRBJ2-7
V gene: TRBV19
D gene: TRBD2
clone size: -
CDR3 DNA: TGTGCCAGTGGGGAGCGGGGGGCCTACGAGCAGTACTTC
CDR3 protein: CASGERGAYEQYF

J gene: TRBJ2-4
V gene: TRBV2
D gene: -
clone size: -
CDR3 DNA: TGTGCCAGCGGGGGGAACATTCAGTACTTC
CDR3 protein: CASGGNIQYF

J gene: TRBJ2-7
V gene: TRBV7-2
D gene: TRBD2
clone size: -
CDR3 DNA: TGTGCCAGCTCTCGGGAGGGCTACGAGCAGTACTTC
CDR3 protein: CASSREGYEQYF

J gene: TRBJ1-2
V gene: TRBV6-5
D gene: -
clone size: once
CDR3 DNA: TGTGCCAGCAGTTACTCGACGCAGGGCCTTAACTATGGCTACACCTTC
CDR3 protein: CASSYSTQGLNYGYTF

J gene: TRBJ2-1
V gene: TRBV2
D gene: TRBD2
clone size: -
CDR3 DNA: TGTGCCAGCAGTGATGGACTAGCGGGAAACAATGAGCAGTTCTTC
CDR3 protein: CASSDGLAGNNEQFF

J gene: TRBJ1-3
V gene: TRBV6-5
D gene: -
clone size: few
CDR3 DNA: TGTGCCAGCATCTCAACAGGTAGCGGGACCATATATTTT
CDR3 protein: CASISTGSGTIYF

J gene: TRBJ1-6
V gene: TRBV19
D gene: -
clone size: few
CDR3 DNA: TGTGCCAGTAGTATATTCCCGGATTCACCCCTCCACTTT
CDR3 protein: CASSIFPDSPLHF

J gene: TRBJ1-5
V gene: TRBV19
D gene: -
clone size: once
CDR3 DNA: TGTGCCAGTAGAAATAGAGTTGGCAATCAGCCCCAGCATTTT
CDR3 protein: CASRNRVGNQPQHF

J gene: TRBJ1-1
V gene: TRBV5-1
D gene: TRBD1
clone size: -
CDR3 DNA: TGCGCCAGCAGCTTTCCCGGGACAGGGGGCAGAGCTTTCTTT
CDR3 protein: CASSFPGTGGRAFF

J gene: TRBJ2-7
V gene: TRBV10-3
D gene: -
clone size: -
CDR3 DNA: TGTGCCATCAGTGAGTCGGGGGGAAACGAGCAGTACTTC
CDR3 protein: CAISESGGNEQYF

J gene: TRBJ2-3
V gene: TRBV7-3
D gene: -
clone size: -
CDR3 DNA: TGTGCCAGCAGCCCTATGAGGACAGATACGCAGTATTTT
CDR3 protein: CASSPMRTDTQYF

J gene: TRBJ2-1
V gene: TRBV7-3
D gene: -
clone size: -
CDR3 DNA: TGTGCCAGCAGCTTAGGCGGCCAAGGAATTTACAATGAGCAGTTCTTC
CDR3 protein: CASSLGGQGIYNEQFF

J gene: TRBJ2-7
V gene: TRBV19
D gene: TRBD1
clone size: once
CDR3 DNA: TGTGCCAGTAGTATAGACCTACAGGGGTACGAGCAGTACTTC
CDR3 protein: CASSIDLQGYEQYF

J gene: TRBJ2-5
V gene: TRBV6-2/TRBV6-3
D gene: TRBD1
clone size: -
CDR3 DNA: TGTGCCAGCAGTGACAGGGCTCAAGAGACCCAGTACTTC
CDR3 protein: CASSDRAQETQYF

J gene: TRBJ2-3
V gene: TRBV5-6
D gene: -
clone size: -
CDR3 DNA: TGTGCCAGCAGCTTGGCACTCCTCACAGATACGCAGTATTTT
CDR3 protein: CASSLALLTDTQYF

J gene: TRBJ2-7
V gene: TRBV19
D gene: TRBD2
clone size: -
CDR3 DNA: TGTGCCAGCCAGACTAGCGGGAGGAGGGAGCAGTACTTC
CDR3 protein: CASQTSGRREQYF

J gene: TRBJ2-2
V gene: TRBV7-9
D gene: -
clone size: -
CDR3 DNA: TGTGCCAGCAGCTTAGCCATTCCTAGTATGTCCGGGGAGCTGTTTTTT
CDR3 protein: CASSLAIPSMSGELFF

J gene: TRBJ2-7
V gene: TRBV11-2
D gene: -
clone size: -
CDR3 DNA: TGTGCCAGCAGTTTCCGTAGCTACGAGCAGTACTTC
CDR3 protein: CASSFRSYEQYF

J gene: TRBJ2-2
V gene: TRBV19
D gene: -
clone size: few
CDR3 DNA: TGTGCCAGTAGTTTTCAGCTAGTCGGGGAGCTGTTTTTT
CDR3 protein: CASSFQLVGELFF

J gene: TRBJ2-7
V gene: TRBV6-1
D gene: TRBD2
clone size: -
CDR3 DNA: TGTGCCAGCAGTGAGGGGACTAGCGGACTTACGGCGCAGTACTTC
CDR3 protein: CASSEGTSGLTAQYF

J gene: TRBJ1-1
V gene: TRBV7-2
D gene: TRBD1
clone size: -
CDR3 DNA: TGTGCCAGTAGCTTAGGGGACAGAGTAAACACTGAAGCTTTCTTT
CDR3 protein: CASSLGDRVNTEAFF

J gene: TRBJ2-1
V gene: TRBV6-2/TRBV6-3
D gene: TRBD2
clone size: -
CDR3 DNA: TGTGCCAGCAGTTACTCGAAGGCTAGCGGGAGACGGGAAAATGAGCAGTTCTTC
CDR3 protein: CASSYSKASGRRENEQFF

J gene: TRBJ2-5
V gene: TRBV19
D gene: TRBD1
clone size: -
CDR3 DNA: TGTGCCAGTAGTCAAGGACAGGGGGTTTTTGAGACCCAGTACTTC
CDR3 protein: CASSQGQGVFETQYF